The source of this TCR beta chain is a study of shared clonotypes between healthy human individuals (dated by TCRdb to 2020 to 2021). Notes on the research overall: A couple of women and a few men aged 18 to 49 years were included in the cohort. For each donor, CD4 naive and CD4 memory were each run on three plates, CD8 naive on two plates, and CD8 memory on one plate. Per donor, leukapheresis produced somewhere between about 0.9 and 9 billion PBMCs. To increase sequencing depth and limit assay-specific biases, different laboratories used diverse techniques to prepare libraries and sequence TCR repertoires. The study deeply sequenced blood TCR repertoires of about 5 healthy adults to estimate repertoire size and the extent of clonotype sharing between individuals. Results the study describes overall, beyond this receptor: Larger estimated clonotype richness was generally found for naive subsets than for memory subsets. Sampling was restricted to blood, and TCR repertoires in tissues likely differ from the TCR repertoires found in blood. When a handful of donors were compared, the shared fraction of clonotypes was around 5% for naive CD4, roughly 3.3% for naive CD8, more than 2% for memory CD4, and roughly 0.4% for memory CD8. Because the study included a small number of donors, the genetic and exposure-history diversity represented was limited. Compared with non-shared clonotypes, clonotypes shared by all four sorted-subset donors had higher generation probabilities. Rarefaction of sorted-subset datasets indicated incomplete sequencing despite the large sequencing depth. Based on pairwise subsampling, the degree of clonotype sharing among donors was expected to be affected by sequencing depth.

Of note for this clone: The specificity of this receptor is unknown. Base qualities are not provided; no much larger clone lies one nucleotide away.

TCR CDR3 regions were amplified from genomic DNA by multiplex PCR using the deep immunoSEQ assay. Extracted genomic DNA from each cell subset was spread evenly across all wells of several immunoSEQ 96-well plates, with each plate serving as a replicate. For sorted subsets, 200 to 250 ng of genomic DNA, equivalent to 25,000 to 35,000 T cell genomes, went into each replicate PCR. Purified libraries were measured with a Qubit 3.0 fluorometer, size-checked on a Bioanalyzer 2100, and measured again with the KAPA Library Quantification kit. A separate single-read 150-cycle Illumina NextSeq 550 flow cell was used to sequence each immunoSEQ 96-well plate. Under the source paper's analysis protocol: Because the immunoSEQ output held only junctional sequences and lacked quality scores, the filtering could not match the filtering applied to full-length reads. To assign V/J genes and CDR3, sequences were annotated using PyIR, a Python wrapper for IgBLAST v1.9, with IMGT germline references. Reads with weak V/J assignments (E-value above 1e-6), missing CDR3, stop codons, out-of-frame junctions, or ambiguous translated residues were removed. A V3J clonotype was defined by an identical inferred V gene, J gene, and CDR3 amino acid sequence. Percentage overlap between repertoires was computed as shared unique clonotypes divided by the size of the smaller repertoire. Three approaches were used to assess repertoire richness: RTK rarefaction, the Chao1 estimator, and Recon v2.1 estimates of unobserved clonotypes. Generation probabilities for all TCRbeta clonotypes obtained by the gDNA method from four donors were computed using OLGA. TCRdb holds this immuneACCESS table with in-frame rearrangements only. Some clones are missing; in checked studies, unresolved V genes explain under half, and the rest has no known cause. That table gives V, J and clone size, and the DNA gave D and trimming. The sample table lists a few hundred thousand clones, 95% to 96% of them with a count of one. Clones ranked in the top ten supply 0.095% to 0.12% of the sample.

V lost 7 bases and J lost 0 bases; the stretch between them is 10 bases long. CDR1 is given as MNHEY and CDR2 as SMNVEV, both from the germline V gene (reference sequence). The CDR3 contains 14 residues, cysteine and phenylalanine counted. Only the CDR3 DNA is retained, 42 bases long and in frame from the first base. CD8 naive samples were obtained by positive selection for CCR7 among CD45RO-negative cells, yielding a CD45RA+CCR7+ population from which TemRA cells were excluded. The donors were healthy, HIV-negative adults with no recently reported acute infections or vaccinations. All donors were Caucasian adults living in Nashville, Tennessee, USA. Blood was obtained by leukapheresis, after which PBMCs were separated by Ficoll-Histopaque density gradient centrifugation and cryopreserved in liquid nitrogen vapor phase. Analytical flow cytometry was used to check the purity and quantity of each magnetically sorted T cell population. Each sorted fraction had its genomic DNA isolated and then quantified by UV absorbance on a Nanodrop 2000c.

Here the chain combines TRBV27 and TRBJ1-5, with the D gene uncertain. The clonotype originates from a woman in her twenties or thirties in good health. Input material: naive CD8+ T cells sorted from blood. In the paper's terms, the cell subset or site label means: CD45RA+CCR7+. The CDR3 in this case is CASTKTGSNQPQHF. The DNA reads TGTGCCAGCACAAAGACGGGTAGCAATCAGCCCCAGCATTTT.